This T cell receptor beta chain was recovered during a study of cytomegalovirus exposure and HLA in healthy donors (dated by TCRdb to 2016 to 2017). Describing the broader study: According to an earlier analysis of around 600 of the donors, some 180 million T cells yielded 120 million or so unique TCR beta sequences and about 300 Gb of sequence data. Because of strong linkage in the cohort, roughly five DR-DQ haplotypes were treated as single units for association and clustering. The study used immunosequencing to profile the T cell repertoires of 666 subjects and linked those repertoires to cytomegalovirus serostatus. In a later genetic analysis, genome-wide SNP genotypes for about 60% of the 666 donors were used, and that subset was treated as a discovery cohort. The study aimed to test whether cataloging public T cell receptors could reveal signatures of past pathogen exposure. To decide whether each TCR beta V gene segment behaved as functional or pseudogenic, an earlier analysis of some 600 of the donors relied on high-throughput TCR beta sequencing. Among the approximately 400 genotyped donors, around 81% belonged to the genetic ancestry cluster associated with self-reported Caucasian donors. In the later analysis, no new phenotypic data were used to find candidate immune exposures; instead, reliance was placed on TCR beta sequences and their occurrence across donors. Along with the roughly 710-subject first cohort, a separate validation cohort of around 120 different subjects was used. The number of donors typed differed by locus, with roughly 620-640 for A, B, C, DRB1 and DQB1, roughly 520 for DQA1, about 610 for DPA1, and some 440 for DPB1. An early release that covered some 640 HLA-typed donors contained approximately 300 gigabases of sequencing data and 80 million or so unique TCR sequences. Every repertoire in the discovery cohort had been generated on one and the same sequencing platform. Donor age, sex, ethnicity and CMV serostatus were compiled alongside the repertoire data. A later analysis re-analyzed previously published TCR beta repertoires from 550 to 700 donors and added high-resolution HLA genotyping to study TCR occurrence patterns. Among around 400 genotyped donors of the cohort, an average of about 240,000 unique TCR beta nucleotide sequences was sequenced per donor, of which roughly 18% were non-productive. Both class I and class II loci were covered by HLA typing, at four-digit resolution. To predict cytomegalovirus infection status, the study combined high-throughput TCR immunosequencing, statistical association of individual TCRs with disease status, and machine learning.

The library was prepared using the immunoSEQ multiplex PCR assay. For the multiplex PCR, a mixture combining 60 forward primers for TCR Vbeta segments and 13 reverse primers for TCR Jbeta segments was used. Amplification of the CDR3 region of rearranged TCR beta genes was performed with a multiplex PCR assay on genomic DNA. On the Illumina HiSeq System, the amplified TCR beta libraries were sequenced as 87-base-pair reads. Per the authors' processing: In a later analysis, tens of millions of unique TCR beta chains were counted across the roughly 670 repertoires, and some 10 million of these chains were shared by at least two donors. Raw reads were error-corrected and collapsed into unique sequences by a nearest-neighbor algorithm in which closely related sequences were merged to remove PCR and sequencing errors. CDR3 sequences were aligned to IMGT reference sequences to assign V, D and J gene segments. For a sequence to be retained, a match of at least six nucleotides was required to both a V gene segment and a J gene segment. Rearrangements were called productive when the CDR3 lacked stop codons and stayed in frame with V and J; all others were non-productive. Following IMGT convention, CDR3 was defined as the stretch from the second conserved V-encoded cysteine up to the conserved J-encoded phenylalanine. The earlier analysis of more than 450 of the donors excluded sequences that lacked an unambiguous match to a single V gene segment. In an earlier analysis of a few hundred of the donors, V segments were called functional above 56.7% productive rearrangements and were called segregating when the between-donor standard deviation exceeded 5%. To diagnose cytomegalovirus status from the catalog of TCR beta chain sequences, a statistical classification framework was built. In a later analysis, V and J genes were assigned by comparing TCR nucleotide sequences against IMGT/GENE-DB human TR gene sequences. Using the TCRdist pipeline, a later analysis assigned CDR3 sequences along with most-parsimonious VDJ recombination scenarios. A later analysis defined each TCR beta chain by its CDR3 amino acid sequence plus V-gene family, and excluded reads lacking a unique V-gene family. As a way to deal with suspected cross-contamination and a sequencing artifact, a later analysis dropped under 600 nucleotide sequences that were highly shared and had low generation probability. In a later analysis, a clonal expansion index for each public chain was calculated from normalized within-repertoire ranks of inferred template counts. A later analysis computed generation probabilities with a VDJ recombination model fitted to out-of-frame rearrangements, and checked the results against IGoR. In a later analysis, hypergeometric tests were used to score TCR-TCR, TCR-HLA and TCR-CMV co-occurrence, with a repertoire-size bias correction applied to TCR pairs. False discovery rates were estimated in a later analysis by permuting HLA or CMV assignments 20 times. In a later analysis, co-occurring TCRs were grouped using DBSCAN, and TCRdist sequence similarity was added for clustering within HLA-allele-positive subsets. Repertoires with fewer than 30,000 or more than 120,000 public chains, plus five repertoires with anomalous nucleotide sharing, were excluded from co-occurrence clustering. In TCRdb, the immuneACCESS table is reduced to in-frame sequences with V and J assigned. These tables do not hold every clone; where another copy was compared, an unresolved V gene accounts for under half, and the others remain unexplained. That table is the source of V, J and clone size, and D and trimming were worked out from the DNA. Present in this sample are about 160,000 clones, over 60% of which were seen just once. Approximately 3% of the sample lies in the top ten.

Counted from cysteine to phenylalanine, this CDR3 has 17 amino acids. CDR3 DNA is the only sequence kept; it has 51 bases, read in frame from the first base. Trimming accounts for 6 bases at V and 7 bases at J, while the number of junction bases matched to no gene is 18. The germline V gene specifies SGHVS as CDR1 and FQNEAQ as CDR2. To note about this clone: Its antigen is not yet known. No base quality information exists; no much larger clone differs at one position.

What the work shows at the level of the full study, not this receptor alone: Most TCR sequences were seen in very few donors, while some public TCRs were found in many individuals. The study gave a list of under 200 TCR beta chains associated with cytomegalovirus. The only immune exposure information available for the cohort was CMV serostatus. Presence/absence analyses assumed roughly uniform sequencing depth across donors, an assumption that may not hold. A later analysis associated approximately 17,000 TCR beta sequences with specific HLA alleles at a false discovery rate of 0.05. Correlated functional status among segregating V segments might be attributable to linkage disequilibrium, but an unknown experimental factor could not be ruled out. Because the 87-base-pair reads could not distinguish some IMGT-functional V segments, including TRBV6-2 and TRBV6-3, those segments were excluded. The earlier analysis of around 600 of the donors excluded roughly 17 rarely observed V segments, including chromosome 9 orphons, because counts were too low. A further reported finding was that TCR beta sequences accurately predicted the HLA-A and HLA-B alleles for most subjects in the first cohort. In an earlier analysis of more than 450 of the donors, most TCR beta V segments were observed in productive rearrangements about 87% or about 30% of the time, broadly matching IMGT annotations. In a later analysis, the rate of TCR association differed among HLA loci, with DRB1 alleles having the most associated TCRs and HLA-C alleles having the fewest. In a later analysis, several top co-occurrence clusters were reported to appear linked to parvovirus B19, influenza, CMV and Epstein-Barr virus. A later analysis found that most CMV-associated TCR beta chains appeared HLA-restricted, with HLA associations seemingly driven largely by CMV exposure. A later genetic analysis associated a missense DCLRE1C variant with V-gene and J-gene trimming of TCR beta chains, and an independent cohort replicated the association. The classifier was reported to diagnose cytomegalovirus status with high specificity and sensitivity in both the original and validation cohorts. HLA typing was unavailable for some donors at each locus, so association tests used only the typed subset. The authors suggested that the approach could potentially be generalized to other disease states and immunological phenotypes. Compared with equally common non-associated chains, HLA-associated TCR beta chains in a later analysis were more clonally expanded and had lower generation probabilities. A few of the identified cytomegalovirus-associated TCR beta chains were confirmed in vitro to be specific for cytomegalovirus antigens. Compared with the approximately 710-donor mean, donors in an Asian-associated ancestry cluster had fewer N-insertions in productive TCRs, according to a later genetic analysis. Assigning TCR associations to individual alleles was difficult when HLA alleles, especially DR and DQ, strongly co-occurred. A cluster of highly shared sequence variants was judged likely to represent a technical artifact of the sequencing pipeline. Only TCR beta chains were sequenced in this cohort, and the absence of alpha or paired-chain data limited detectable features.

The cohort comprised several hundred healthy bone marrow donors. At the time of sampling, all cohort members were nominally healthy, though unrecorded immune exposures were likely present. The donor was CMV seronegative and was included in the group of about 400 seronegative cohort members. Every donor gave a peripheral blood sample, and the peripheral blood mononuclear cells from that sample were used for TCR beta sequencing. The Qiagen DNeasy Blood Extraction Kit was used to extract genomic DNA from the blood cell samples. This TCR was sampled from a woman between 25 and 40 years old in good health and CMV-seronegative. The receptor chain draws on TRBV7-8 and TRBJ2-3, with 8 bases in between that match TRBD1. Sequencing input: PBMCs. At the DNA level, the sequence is TGTGCCAGCAGAAACGGCTACCAGGGGGCGAGCTTAAATACGCAGTATTTT. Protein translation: CASRNGYQGASLNTQYF.